This T cell receptor beta chain appears in the sequencing data of a study of spatial heterogeneity in lung cancer. The time point was: blood at routine non-recurrence follow-up after resection. Per the germline V gene, CDR1 is MNHEY and CDR2 is SVGEGT. The CDR3 spans 11 residues. V lost 6 bases and J lost 12, with 9 bases in between. TCRdb ran MiXCR on the 5' RACE reads and lists one entry per CDR3 protein. The sample lists about 43,000 distinct CDR3 sequences; 20% to 25% were seen once. Material: PBMCs, obtained at follow-up. This chain links TRBV6-2 or TRBV6-3 with TRBJ1-6; D is possibly TRBD1 (5 bases). The source is a female donor with early-stage non-small cell lung cancer. The CDR3 region has the DNA TGTGCCAGCAGCCCAGGGTTACCCCTCCACTTT. This codes for CASSPGLPLHF.